This TCR beta chain was sequenced for a study of identical twins (dated by TCRdb to about 2016). Turning to the overall study: TCR alpha and beta repertoires from monozygotic twins, unrelated adults of various ages and cord blood were deep-sequenced to test whether fetal clonotypes persist. Replicate twin experiments were performed at different times using different library preparation protocols to rule out contamination. General findings and caveats noted by the study authors: Out-of-frame TCR alpha sequences shared between twins showed an excess of low generation-probability sequences compared with coincidental sharing between unrelated individuals. Abundant cord blood beta clonotypes carried fewer insertions; young adult naive repertoires showed a weaker similar trend, while memory repertoires showed none. Recombination models systematically underestimated out-of-frame TCR alpha sharing in monozygotic twins but agreed with sharing between unrelated individuals. Excess twin sharing in beta out-of-frame sequences was weaker because fewer shared sequences lowered the signal-to-noise ratio. Invariant T cells such as MAIT and iNKT could partly confound zero-insertion analyses, although diverse VJ usage argued against such confounding for most clonotypes. Because the same donors could not be followed over many years, the conclusions relied on cross-sectional statistical analysis.

Libraries were prepared through 5' RACE. The listed sequencing device is Illumina HiSeq 2000. Template switching added a universal primer binding site, and the final cDNA carried a unique molecular identifier that allowed TCR cDNA molecules to be counted accurately. Specific primers in the conserved constant-segment region were used to synthesize first-strand cDNA for TCR alpha and beta chains. To control for contamination, every cDNA library carried two barcodes: a SMART-Mk sample barcode plus Illumina barcodes. TruSeq adapter sequences, together with Illumina sample barcodes, were added in two successive PCR steps. The TCR alpha and beta cDNA libraries were sequenced on the Illumina HiSeq platform using custom primers. For the original study's pipeline: MiGEC processed the raw reads to extract unique molecular identifiers, while MiXCR was used to determine the CDR3 positions. For each individual, recombination models were inferred using an EM algorithm with the repgenHMM and IGoR tools. The analysis of shared clonotypes was done with the tcR package in R, with sharing normalized by the product of cloneset sizes. To study raw recombination free of thymic and clonal selection effects, out-of-frame nonproductive sequences were analyzed. TCRdb applied fastp at Q25 and MiXCR to the public reads, then kept only in-frame beta chains. Every entry covers one CDR3 protein and lists the most common genes and DNA from its rows. Here the V and J calls rest on TCRdb's processing, not on the authors' analysis. The sample table contains about 250,000 distinct CDR3 sequences; only one count was recorded for over 12% of them. Together, the top ten hold 7% to 9.5% of the sample.

Only healthy Caucasian donors were included. Using Miltenyi CD45RO+ enrichment and human naive T-cell isolation kits, memory (CD45RO+) and naive T cells were isolated from PBMC. This clonotype was counted a few times. The target of this receptor is not known. The sample holds no much larger clone one base away, and base qualities are not on file. The receptor was derived from a woman between 18 and 29 years old in good health. Sequences were obtained from memory (CD45RO+) T cells sorted from blood. Explained via the paper, the cell subset or site label denotes: CD45RO+ enriched T cells.

CDR3 reads: CASSLGRAARQETQYF. Here is the DNA: TGTGCCAGCAGCTTAGGCCGAGCGGCTAGGCAAGAGACCCAGTACTTC. Here the chain combines TRBV7-8 and TRBJ2-5; the D gene is possibly TRBD2, with 5 bases matching. Cut back by 1 base and 2 bases, the V and J ends lie 14 bases apart. The CDR3 starts with the cysteine, ends with the phenylalanine, and has 16 residues. Just CDR3 DNA is preserved here, 48 bases in frame from base 1. The germline V gene specifies SGHVS as CDR1 and FQNEAQ as CDR2.